This TCR beta chain was identified in a study of shared clonotypes between healthy human individuals. In the study overall: Serving as donors were two women and a few men, whose ages spanned 18 to 49. Findings of the study overall: In this cohort, only blood was sampled, and tissue repertoires likely differ.

V was pared by 2 bases and J by 9 bases, with 16 bases between. The CDR3 contains 14 residues. CDR1 is PRHDT, CDR2 FYEKMQ, per germline (reference sequence). A remark on this clone: Its target is unknown.

The assay ran at deep level. PBMC DNA, left unsorted, was sequenced on ten immunoSEQ deep assay plates. Generated by immunoSEQ multiplex PCR, the TCRdb table keeps only in-frame clones and is missing some. The profile shows 450,000 to 500,000 clones, 70% to 85% of them singletons. The chain is built from TRBV13 and TRBJ1-2; D ambiguous. The material sequenced was PBMCs. This clonotype was sampled from a woman between 35 and 50 years old in good health. Some clones in this sample may be carry-over from other donors' samples. The CDR3 sequence is CASSLSHLVVSYTF. DNA for the CDR3: TGTGCCAGCAGCTTATCCCACTTGGTAGTCAGCTACACCTTC.